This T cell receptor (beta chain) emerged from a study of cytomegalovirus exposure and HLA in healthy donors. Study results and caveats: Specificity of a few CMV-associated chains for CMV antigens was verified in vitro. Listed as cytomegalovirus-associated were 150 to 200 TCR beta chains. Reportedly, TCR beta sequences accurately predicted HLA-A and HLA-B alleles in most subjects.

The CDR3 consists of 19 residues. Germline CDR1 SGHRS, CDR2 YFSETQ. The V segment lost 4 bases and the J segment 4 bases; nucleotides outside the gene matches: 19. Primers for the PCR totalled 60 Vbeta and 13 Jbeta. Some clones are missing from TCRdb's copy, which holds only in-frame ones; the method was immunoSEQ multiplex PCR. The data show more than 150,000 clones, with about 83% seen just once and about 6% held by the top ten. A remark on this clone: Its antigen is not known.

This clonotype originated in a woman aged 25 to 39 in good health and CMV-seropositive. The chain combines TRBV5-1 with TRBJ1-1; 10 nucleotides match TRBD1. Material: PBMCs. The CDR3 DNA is TGCGCCAGCAGCGCGCGTCCAGGACAGGGGGTCCCGGAGGGCACTGAAGCTTTCTTT. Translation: CASSARPGQGVPEGTEAFF.